The present entry profiles one T cell receptor beta chain with its context. Germline loops: CDR1 SGHVT, CDR2 SQSDAQ. Trimming removed 6 bases from V and 4 bases from J; junction bases left unmatched: 18. CDR3 length equals 18 residues. Per the authors' pipeline: Reference gene primer amplification yielded estimated nucleated cell counts. Clones were sequenced by immunoSEQ multiplex PCR, and TCRdb holds only the in-frame ones, with some missing. V and J calls and clone size follow that table, whereas D and trimming were derived from the DNA. The sample comprises some 330,000 clones, roughly 90% of which are singletons, and around 20% rests with the top ten. The data stem from a study of blood T cell repertoires in COVID-19. Study background: In each case, the material was cDNA or gDNA derived from T cells, B-cell-depleted T cells, or PBMCs.

Two negative PCRs, clearance, or symptom resolution had been documented for recovered Cohort 3 donors. The chain uses TRBV7-4 and TRBJ1-5; 7 bases match TRBD1. The sequence was collected from a woman in her twenties or thirties who had recovered from COVID-19. The sample taken for sequencing was PBMCs or T cells enriched from blood (not recorded which). CDR3 residues: CASSSGKMGQPSNQPQHF. The CDR3 region has the DNA TGTGCCAGCAGTAGCGGGAAGATGGGACAGCCCTCAAATCAGCCCCAGCATTTT.